These 9 T cell receptor beta chains were sequenced from one sample in a study of blood T cell repertoires in COVID-19. Clones were sequenced by immunoSEQ multiplex PCR, and TCRdb holds only the in-frame ones, with some missing. The data show more than 200,000 clones, around four fifths seen once. The specimen was peripheral blood. Source of these receptors: a middle-aged man with active or convalescent COVID-19.

This rearrangement joins TRBV29-1 to TRBJ2-2, with D possibly matching TRBD2 (6 bases). CDR3 length equals 15 residues. V lost 7 bases and J 7 bases, leaving 22 bases between the germline ends. The germline V gene has CDR1 SQVTM and CDR2 ANQGSEA. The CDR3 region has the DNA TGCAGCGCTAAAAGGGAGGTGTTGGGGATCGGGGAGCTGTTTTTT. It translates to CSAKREVLGIGELFF.

This clone appeared a single time. The chain combines TRBV18 with TRBJ2-2; tentative D call: TRBD1 (6 bases). V lost 8 bases and J lost 0, with 13 bases in between. Germline V lookup: CDR1 KGHSH, CDR2 LQKENI. The length of the CDR3 is 15 residues. Here the CDR3 reads CASRPGTTNTGELFF. Here the CDR3 DNA reads TGTGCCAGCCGACCTGGGACAACGAACACCGGGGAGCTGTTTTTT.

The chain has TRBV5-5 and TRBJ1-1; tentative D call: TRBD1 (6 bases). The CDR3 sequence is 13 residues long. V lost 2 bases and J 4 bases, leaving 9 bases between the germline ends. Germline CDR1 and CDR2: SGHKS and YYEKEE (reference sequence). CDR3 sequence: CASSFQGITEAFF. In nucleotides, the CDR3 is TGTGCCAGCAGCTTTCAGGGGATCACTGAAGCTTTCTTT.

This clone was seen just once. V usage is TRBV11-3 and J usage is TRBJ2-7, with D maybe TRBD1 (5 bases). Between the trimmed V and J ends, which lost 5 bases and 6 bases, there was a span of 14 bases. The CDR3 spans 13 residues. Germline V gene data show CDR1 as SGHNT and CDR2 as YENEEA. The CDR3 coding sequence is TGTGCCAGCAGCAAAAGGTGGGGCACCGAGCAGTACTTC. This codes for CASSKRWGTEQYF.

The V and J genes are TRBV5-4 and TRBJ2-1, with TRBD1 as a possible D gene (5 bases). The CDR3 covers 14 residues. Germline-derived CDR1 and CDR2 are SGHNT and YYREEE (reference sequence). Trimming stripped 0 bases from V and 2 bases from J, with 6 bases between. This CDR3 reads CASSLGGPYNEQFF. The CDR3 nucleotides are TGTGCCAGCAGCTTGGGGGGCCCCTACAATGAGCAGTTCTTC. The full variable domain, completed using reference TRBV5-4 and TRBJ2-1, is ETGVTQSPTHLIKTRGQQVTLRCSSQSGHNTVSWYQQALGQGPQFIFQYYREEENGRGNFPPRFSGLQFPNYSSELNVNALELDDSALYLCASSLGGPYNEQFFGPGTRLTVL.

The chain is built from TRBV4-1 and TRBJ1-4; D gene ambiguous. The germline V gene encodes CDR1 MGHRA and CDR2 YSYEKL. Trimming stripped 3 bases from V and 6 bases from J, with 5 bases between. The CDR3 runs to 12 residues. The DNA for the CDR3 is TGCGCCAGCAGCCAGAGGGATGAAAAACTGTTTTTT. Its protein is CASSQRDEKLFF.

Here the CDR3 DNA reads TGCGCCAGCAAGGCGATGGGAGCGGGGGAATACAATGAGCAGTTCTTC. Translating gives CASKAMGAGEYNEQFF. The chain has TRBV4-1 and TRBJ2-1; 8 bases agree with TRBD2. The germline CDR1 and CDR2 sequences are MGHRA and YSYEKL. The CDR3 extends over 16 amino acids. Germline trimming cut 7 bases from V and 4 bases from J; bases unmatched to any gene: 12.

This chain links TRBV19 with TRBJ1-2; 12 bases agree with TRBD1. Per germline, CDR1 LNHDA and CDR2 SQIVND (reference sequence). V shed 5 bases, J shed 7 bases, and the junction held 11 bases outside the gene matches. This CDR3 region has 16 residues. The CDR3 DNA is TGTGCCAGTAGTTTATACGCCGGGACAGGGGGCAGTGGCTACACCTTC. This gives the protein CASSLYAGTGGSGYTF.

The V and J genes are TRBV6-6 and TRBJ2-7; the match to TRBD1 covers 7 bases. The V gene end was trimmed by 6 bases and the J gene end by 2 bases; junction bases not matched to a gene: 7. In germline, CDR1 is MNHNY, CDR2 SVGAGI (reference sequence). The CDR3 loop spans 14 amino acids. CDR3 coding DNA: TGTGCCAGCAGGTCCGGGACAGCAACCTACGAGCAGTACTTC. Translating gives CASRSGTATYEQYF.